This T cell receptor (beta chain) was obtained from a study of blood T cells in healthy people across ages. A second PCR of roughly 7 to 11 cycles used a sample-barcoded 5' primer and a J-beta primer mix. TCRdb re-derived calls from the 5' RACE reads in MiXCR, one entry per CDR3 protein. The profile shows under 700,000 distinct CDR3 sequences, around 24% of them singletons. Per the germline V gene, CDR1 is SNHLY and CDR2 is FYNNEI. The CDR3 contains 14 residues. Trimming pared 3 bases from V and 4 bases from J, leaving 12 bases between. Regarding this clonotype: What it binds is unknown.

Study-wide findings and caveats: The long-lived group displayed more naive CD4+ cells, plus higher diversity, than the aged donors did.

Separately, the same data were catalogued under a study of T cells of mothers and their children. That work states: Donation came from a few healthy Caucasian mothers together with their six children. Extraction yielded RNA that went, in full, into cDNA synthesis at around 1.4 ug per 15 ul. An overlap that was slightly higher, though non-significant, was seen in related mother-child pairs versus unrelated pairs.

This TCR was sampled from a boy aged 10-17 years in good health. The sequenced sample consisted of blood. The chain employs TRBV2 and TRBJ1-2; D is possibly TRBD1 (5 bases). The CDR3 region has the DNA TGTGCCAGCAGTGAGTCCGGGACGACCTATGGCTACACCTTC. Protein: CASSESGTTYGYTF.